This note documents a single T cell receptor (beta chain) sequence. The PCR was carried out with 60 Vbeta primers and 13 Jbeta primers. Method: immunoSEQ multiplex PCR; TCRdb's copy keeps in-frame clones and lacks some. In the table there are 200,000 or so clones, approximately 84% of which are singletons. The data are from a study of cytomegalovirus exposure and HLA in healthy donors. Study-level background: There were some 380 genotyped donors. Of these, 75% to 90% fell in the genetic ancestry cluster associated with self-reported Caucasian donors.

The germline gives CDR1 MGHDK, CDR2 SYGVNS. The CDR3 covers 13 residues. Trimming stripped 4 bases from V and 5 bases from J, with 12 bases between. The gene calls are TRBV25-1 and TRBJ2-7, with a weak D call TRBD1 (5 bases). Sequencing input: PBMCs. This receptor was taken from a man in his forties or fifties in good health and CMV-seronegative. The CDR3 is CASSVDSANEQYF. The CDR3 DNA reads TGTGCCAGCAGTGTAGACAGTGCGAACGAGCAGTACTTC.